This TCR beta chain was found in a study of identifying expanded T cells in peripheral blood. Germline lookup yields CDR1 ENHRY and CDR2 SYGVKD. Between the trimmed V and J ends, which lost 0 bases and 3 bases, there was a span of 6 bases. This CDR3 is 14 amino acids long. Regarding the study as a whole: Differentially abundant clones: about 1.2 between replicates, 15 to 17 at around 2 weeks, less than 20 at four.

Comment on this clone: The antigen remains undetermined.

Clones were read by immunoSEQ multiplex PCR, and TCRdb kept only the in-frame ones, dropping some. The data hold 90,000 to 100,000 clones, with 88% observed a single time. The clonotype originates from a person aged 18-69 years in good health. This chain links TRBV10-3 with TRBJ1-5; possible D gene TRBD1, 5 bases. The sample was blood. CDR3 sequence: CAISESGLNQPQHF. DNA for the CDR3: TGTGCCATCAGTGAGTCGGGGCTCAATCAGCCCCAGCATTTT.